The T cell receptor beta chain described here comes from a study of chemoradiotherapy in HPV16-positive cancers. Losses at the gene ends were 5 bases for V and 0 bases for J; bases not matched to a gene: 7. The germline gives CDR1 MDHEN, CDR2 SYDVKM. The CDR3 consists of 16 residues. TCRdb's table, derived via immunoSEQ multiplex PCR, lists solely in-frame clones and lacks some. This repertoire shows 25,000 to 35,000 clones, approximately 90% found once; its top ten account for roughly 4.8%. Sample: blood, taken from a patient who underwent chemoradiotherapy. V is TRBV28 and J is TRBJ2-3; 8 bases agree with TRBD2. The origin of this receptor is a human donor with HPV-associated anogenital cancer. The CDR3 loop is CASSPSRGASTDTQYF. For the CDR3, the DNA is TGTGCCAGCAGTCCCTCGCGGGGGGCGAGCACAGATACGCAGTATTTT.